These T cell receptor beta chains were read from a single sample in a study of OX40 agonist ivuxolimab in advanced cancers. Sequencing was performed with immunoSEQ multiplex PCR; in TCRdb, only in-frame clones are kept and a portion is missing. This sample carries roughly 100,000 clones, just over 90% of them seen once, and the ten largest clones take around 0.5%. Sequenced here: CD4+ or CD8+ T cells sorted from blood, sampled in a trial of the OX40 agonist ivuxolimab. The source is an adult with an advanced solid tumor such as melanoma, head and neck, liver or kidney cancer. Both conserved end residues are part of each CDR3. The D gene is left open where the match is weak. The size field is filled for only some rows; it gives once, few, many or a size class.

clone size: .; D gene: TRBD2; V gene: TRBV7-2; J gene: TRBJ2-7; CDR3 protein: CASSFQGTSGVYEQYF; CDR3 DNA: TGTGCCAGCAGCTTCCAAGGGACTAGCGGGGTCTACGAGCAGTACTTC
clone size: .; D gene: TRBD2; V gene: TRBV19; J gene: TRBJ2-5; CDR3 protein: CASSRTSGLAGTDQETQYF; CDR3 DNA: TGTGCCAGTAGCCGAACATCGGGACTAGCGGGGACCGACCAAGAGACCCAGTACTTC
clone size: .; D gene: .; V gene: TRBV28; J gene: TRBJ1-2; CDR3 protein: CASSLGRGYGYTF; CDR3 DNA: TGTGCCAGCAGCTTAGGACGCGGCTATGGCTACACCTTC
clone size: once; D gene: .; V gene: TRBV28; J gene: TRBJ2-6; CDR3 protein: CASSLQGFGANVLTF; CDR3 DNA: TGTGCCAGCAGTTTACAGGGATTTGGGGCCAACGTCCTGACTTTC
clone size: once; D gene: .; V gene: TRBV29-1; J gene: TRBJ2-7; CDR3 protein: CSVFWQSSYEQYF; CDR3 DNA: TGCAGCGTTTTTTGGCAAAGCTCCTACGAGCAGTACTTC
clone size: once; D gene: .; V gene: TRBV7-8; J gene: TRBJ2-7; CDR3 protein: CASSLAEGFYEQYF; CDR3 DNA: TGTGCCAGCAGCTTAGCCGAGGGATTCTACGAGCAGTACTTC
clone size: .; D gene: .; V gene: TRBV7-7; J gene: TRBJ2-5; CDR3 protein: CASSLARQAETQYF; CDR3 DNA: TGTGCTAGCAGCTTAGCCAGACAGGCGGAGACCCAGTACTTC
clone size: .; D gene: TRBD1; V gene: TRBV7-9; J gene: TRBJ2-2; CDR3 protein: CAKGNQGESGELFF; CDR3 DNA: TGTGCCAAGGGCAATCAGGGGGAATCCGGGGAGCTGTTTTTT
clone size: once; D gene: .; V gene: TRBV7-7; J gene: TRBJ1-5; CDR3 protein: CASSSAGGEPNQPQHF; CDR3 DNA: TGTGCTAGCAGCTCAGCTGGGGGGGAGCCCAATCAGCCCCAGCATTTT
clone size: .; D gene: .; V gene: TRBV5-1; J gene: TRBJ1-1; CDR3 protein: CASNQGEGLEAFF; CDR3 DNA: TGCGCCAGCAACCAAGGGGAGGGGCTGGAAGCTTTCTTT
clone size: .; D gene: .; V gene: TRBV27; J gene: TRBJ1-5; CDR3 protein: CASAYREGQPQHF; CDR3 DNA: TGTGCCAGCGCCTACAGGGAGGGTCAGCCCCAGCATTTT
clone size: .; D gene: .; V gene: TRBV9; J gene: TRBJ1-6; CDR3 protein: CASSGTVGGNSPLHF; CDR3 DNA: TGTGCCAGCAGCGGAACAGTTGGTGGAAATTCACCCCTCCACTTT
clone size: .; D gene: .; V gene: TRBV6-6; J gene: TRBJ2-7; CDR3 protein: CASSPRTAYEQYF; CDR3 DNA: TGTGCCAGCAGCCCGAGGACGGCCTACGAGCAGTACTTC
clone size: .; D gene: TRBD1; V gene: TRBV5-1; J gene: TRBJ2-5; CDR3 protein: CASSSSGTGKETQYF; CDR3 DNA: TGCGCCAGCAGCTCATCAGGGACAGGGAAAGAGACCCAGTACTTC
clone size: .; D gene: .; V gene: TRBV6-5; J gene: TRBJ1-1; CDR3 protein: CASSPTLGTEAFF; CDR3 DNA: TGTGCCAGCAGTCCTACGTTGGGAACTGAAGCTTTCTTT
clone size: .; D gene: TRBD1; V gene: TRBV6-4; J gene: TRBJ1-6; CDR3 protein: CASSDGQGAFSPLHF; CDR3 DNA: TGTGCCAGCAGTGATGGACAGGGGGCATTTTCACCCCTCCACTTT
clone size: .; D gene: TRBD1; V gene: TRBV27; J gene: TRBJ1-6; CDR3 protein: CASSSRDRGSPLHF; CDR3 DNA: TGTGCCAGCAGTTCCCGGGACAGGGGATCACCCCTCCACTTT
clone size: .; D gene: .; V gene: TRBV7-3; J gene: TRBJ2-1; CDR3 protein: CASSSPVRTYAGASYNEQFF; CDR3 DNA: TGTGCCAGCAGCTCGCCTGTGAGGACCTATGCAGGTGCATCCTACAATGAGCAGTTCTTC
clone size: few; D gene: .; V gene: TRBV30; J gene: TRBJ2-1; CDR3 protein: CAWTPSFGEQFF; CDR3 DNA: TGTGCCTGGACCCCATCGTTTGGTGAGCAGTTCTTC
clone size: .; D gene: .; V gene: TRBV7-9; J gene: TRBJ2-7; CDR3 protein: CASSLATGALSYEQYF; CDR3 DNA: TGTGCCAGCAGCTTAGCCACAGGCGCACTTTCCTACGAGCAGTACTTC
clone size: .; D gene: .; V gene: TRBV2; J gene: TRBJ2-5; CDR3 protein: CASRVEETQYF; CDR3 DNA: TGTGCCAGCAGGGTGGAAGAGACCCAGTACTTC
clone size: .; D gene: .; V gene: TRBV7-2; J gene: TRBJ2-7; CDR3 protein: CASSSYFGEQYF; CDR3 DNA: TGTGCCAGCAGCTCCTATTTCGGGGAGCAGTACTTC
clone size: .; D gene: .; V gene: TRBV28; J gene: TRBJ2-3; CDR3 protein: CASSLGLLTLTDTQYF; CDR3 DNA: TGTGCCAGCAGTTTAGGGCTTCTAACACTCACAGATACGCAGTATTTT
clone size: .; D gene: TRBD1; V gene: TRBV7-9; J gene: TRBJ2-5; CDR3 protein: CASSRGQGGEETQYF; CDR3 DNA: TGTGCCAGCAGCAGAGGACAGGGGGGAGAGGAGACCCAGTACTTC
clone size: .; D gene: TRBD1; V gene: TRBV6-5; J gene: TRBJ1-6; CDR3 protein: CASRQQGAGSPLHF; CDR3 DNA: TGTGCCAGCAGGCAACAGGGGGCTGGTTCACCCCTCCACTTT
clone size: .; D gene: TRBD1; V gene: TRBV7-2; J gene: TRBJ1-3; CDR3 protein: CATRTGTTGNTIYF; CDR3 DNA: TGTGCCACTAGGACAGGAACAACTGGAAACACCATATATTTT
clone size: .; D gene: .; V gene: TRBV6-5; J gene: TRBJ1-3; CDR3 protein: CASWEEGPAGNTIYF; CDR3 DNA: TGTGCCAGCTGGGAGGAAGGACCAGCTGGAAACACCATATATTTT
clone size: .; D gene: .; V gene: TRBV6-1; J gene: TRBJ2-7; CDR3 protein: CASLRDETYEQYF; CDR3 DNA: TGTGCCAGTCTCCGGGACGAGACCTACGAGCAGTACTTC
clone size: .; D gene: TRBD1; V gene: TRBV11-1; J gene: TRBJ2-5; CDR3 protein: CASSPRDREETQYF; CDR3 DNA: TGTGCCAGCAGCCCAAGGGACAGGGAAGAGACCCAGTACTTC
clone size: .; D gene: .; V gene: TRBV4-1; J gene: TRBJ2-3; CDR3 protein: CASSQDLIPRGTDTQYF; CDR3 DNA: TGCGCCAGCAGCCAAGATTTGATTCCACGGGGTACAGATACGCAGTATTTT
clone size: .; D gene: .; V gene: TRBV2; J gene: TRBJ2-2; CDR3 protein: CASRQDWDTGELFF; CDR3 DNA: TGTGCCAGCCGACAAGACTGGGACACCGGGGAGCTGTTTTTT
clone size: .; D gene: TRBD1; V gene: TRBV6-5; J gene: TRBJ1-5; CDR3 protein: CASRRQGGSNQPQHF; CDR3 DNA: TGTGCCAGCAGGCGACAGGGTGGGAGCAATCAGCCCCAGCATTTT